This T cell receptor beta chain was obtained from a study of blood T cell repertoires in COVID-19. Study details: The origin of the acute and convalescent COVID-19 samples was the United States, Italy and Spain. Sample material is recorded as cDNA or gDNA derived from T cells, B-cell-depleted T cells, or PBMCs.

Original processing notes: Researchers report that nucleated cell counts were estimated from reference gene primer amplification. Libraries were prepared by immunoSEQ multiplex PCR; TCRdb keeps only in-frame clonotypes and omits some of them. V and J calls and clone size come straight from that table; D and trimming were deduced from the DNA. Among roughly 150,000 clones, about 85% were seen once, and the ten largest hold about 8.6%. The clonotype comes from a woman aged 45 to 65 who had recovered from COVID-19. The sequenced sample consisted of PBMCs or T cells enriched from blood (not recorded which).

The CDR3 protein is CASSLEATVQPQHF. CDR3 bases: TGTGCCAGCAGCTTAGAAGCGACAGTTCAGCCCCAGCATTTT. The V call is TRBV7-6, the J call TRBJ1-5, with a possible D match to TRBD1 (5 bases). Trimming pared 1 base from V and 6 bases from J, leaving 10 bases between. The CDR3 has 14 amino acids. Germline-derived CDR1 and CDR2 are SGHVS and FNYEAQ.